Below, 19 T cell receptor beta chains from the same sample are listed, as sequenced in a study of neurological immune-mediated disorders. TCRdb called the 5' RACE reads again in MiXCR, with one record for every CDR3 protein. The repertoire holds around 62,000 distinct CDR3 sequences, with roughly 4% as singletons. Material for sequencing was PBMCs. The receptors come from a man over 45 with multiple sclerosis.

At least ten counts were recorded for this clonotype. The gene calls are TRBV4-1 and TRBJ2-7; perhaps TRBD2 as D (7 bases). The CDR3 is 19 amino acids. Deletions cut 6 bases from V and 2 bases from J, with 29 bases between. Looked up from germline, CDR1 is MGHRA and CDR2 is YSYEKL. CDR3 residues: CASSQTVTGRGGVPYEQYV. DNA for the CDR3: TGCGCCAGCAGTCAGACCGTGACAGGAAGGGGAGGGGTGCCCTACGAGCAGTACGTC.

This clonotype came up many times. The chain carries TRBV7-2 and TRBJ2-7; D is unresolved. Germline V gene lookup returns CDR1 SGHTA and CDR2 FQGNSA. Trimming stripped 0 bases from V and 1 base from J, with 7 bases between. The CDR3 spans 14 residues. The CDR3: CASSLATTSYEQYF. DNA of the CDR3: TGTGCCAGCAGCTTAGCCACTACATCCTACGAGCAGTACTTC.

In this sample, this clonotype turned up many times. The chain has TRBV7-8 and TRBJ1-5, with D hard to call. CDR1 and CDR2 from the germline V gene are SGHVS and FQNEAQ. This CDR3 contains 16 residues. Trimming took off 2 bases at V and 6 bases at J, with 17 bases between the two ends. This chain's CDR3 is CASSLSHVVEAQPQHF. CDR3 coding DNA: TGTGCCAGCAGCTTATCCCACGTGGTGGAGGCTCAGCCCCAGCATTTT.

This clonotype was seen at least ten times. The rearrangement links TRBV20-1 to TRBJ1-1, with a tentative D call TRBD1 (5 bases). Germline CDR1 is DFQATT and CDR2 is SNEGSKA (reference sequence). The CDR3 length is 13 residues. V gave up 2 bases and J gave up 5 bases, with 12 bases separating them. DNA for the CDR3: TGCAGTGCTAGAATCGGGGGGTGGACTGAAGCTTTCTTT. Its translation: CSARIGGWTEAFF.

This clonotype appeared many times. The J gene is TRBJ1-2, the V gene TRBV6-1, with TRBD1 matching 9 bases. Per germline, CDR1 MNHNS and CDR2 SASEGT. Unmatched junction bases numbered 7, after V lost 6 bases and J lost 2 bases. There are 15 residues in the CDR3. The DNA for the CDR3 is TGTGCCAGCAGACCCGGACAGGGGCAAAACTATGGCTACACCTTC. It yields the protein CASRPGQGQNYGYTF.

In this sample, this clonotype turned up a few times. One junction end does not reproduce the germline sequence, and a read error may be involved. The gene calls are TRBV27 and TRBJ1-5, with D hard to call. The CDR3 is 17 amino acids. Germline CDR1 and CDR2: MNHEY and SMNVEV (reference sequence). The CDR3 loop reads CASSFSWEVLSNQPQNF. For the CDR3, the DNA is TGTGCCAGCAGTTTTTCTTGGGAGGTTTTGAGCAATCAGCCCCAGAATTTT.

This clonotype was recorded at least ten times. The gene calls are TRBV5-6 and TRBJ2-6; a possible D gene is TRBD2 (6 bases). Germline assignment: CDR1 SGHDT and CDR2 YYEEEE. The CDR3 loop spans 16 amino acids. Trimming removed 2 bases from V and 3 bases from J, with 12 bases in between. The CDR3 spells CASSFYGGGGANVLTF. The CDR3 DNA follows: TGTGCCAGCAGCTTTTATGGGGGAGGTGGGGCCAACGTCCTGACTTTC.

This clonotype appeared many times. The rearrangement uses TRBV4-1 and TRBJ1-1; D is ambiguous. The CDR3 extends over 16 amino acids. Germline CDR1 is MGHRA and CDR2 is YSYEKL. Trimming pared 1 base from V and 6 bases from J, leaving 18 bases between. The CDR3 loop reads CASSQVTVKNGAEAFF. CDR3 sequence (DNA): TGCGCCAGCAGCCAAGTTACAGTTAAGAATGGGGCTGAAGCTTTCTTT.

The sample holds a few counts of this clonotype. The chain uses TRBV7-2 and TRBJ1-2; D gene uncertain. The V gene lost 1 base and the J gene lost 2 bases, with 11 bases spanning the gap. CDR3 length: 15 amino acids. Germline V lookup: CDR1 SGHTA, CDR2 FQGNSA. CDR3 loop: CASSLGLAPNYGYTF. DNA of the CDR3: TGTGCCAGCAGCTTAGGCCTGGCTCCAAACTATGGCTACACCTTC.

V usage is TRBV2 and J usage is TRBJ2-5; D gene ambiguous. Trimming took off 5 bases at V and 2 bases at J, with 9 bases between the two ends. CDR1 is SNHLY and CDR2 is FYNNEI in the germline V gene. CDR3 length equals 13 residues. The CDR3: CASSPYTQETQYF. Written as DNA, the CDR3 is TGTGCCAGCAGTCCGTATACACAAGAGACCCAGTACTTC.

This clonotype was seen at least ten times. The V call is TRBV10-3, the J call TRBJ1-2, with D unclear. Trimming shortened V by 6 bases and J by 8 bases, and 13 bases separated the two germline ends. The CDR3 runs to 12 residues. The germline gives CDR1 ENHRY, CDR2 SYGVKD. DNA for the CDR3: TGTGCCATCAGATCTACTTCCTTGGGCTACACCTTC. As protein: CAIRSTSLGYTF.

In this sample, this clonotype turned up many times. The genes are TRBV7-2 and TRBJ1-2; 7 positions match TRBD1. This CDR3 comprises 14 residues. CDR1 and CDR2 (germline): SGHTA, FQGNSA. J was trimmed by 4 bases and V by 4 bases; bases with no gene match: 6. The CDR3 protein is CASSSPRDSYGYTF. Here the CDR3 DNA reads TGTGCCAGCAGCTCCCCCCGGGACAGCTATGGCTACACCTTC.

Worth noting for this clonotype: At one end, the junction sequence differs from germline, possibly due to a read error. Written as DNA, the CDR3 is TGCAGCGTTGGTGTGACAGGACAAGGACAGCCCCAGAATTTT. This sequence encodes CSVGVTGQGQPQNF. The J gene is TRBJ1-5, the V gene TRBV29-1, with D perhaps matching TRBD1 (6 bases). CDR1 is SQVTM, CDR2 ANQGSEA, per germline. The CDR3 has 14 residues.

Ten or more counts support this clonotype. Germline is not matched at one junction end, which may reflect a read error. V gene TRBV2 combines with J gene TRBJ2-3, with no clear D. The germline V gene has CDR1 SNHLY and CDR2 FYNNEI. This CDR3 is 11 amino acids long. CDR3 DNA: TGTGCCAGCAGTGAATTGTATTCTACTGATTTT. Its protein is CASSELYSTDF. Full variable domain (outside the CDR3, taken from reference TRBV2 and TRBJ2-3): EPEVTQTPSHQVTQMGQEVILRCVPISNHLYFYWYRQILGQKVEFLVSFYNNEISEKSEIFDDQFSVERPDGSNFTLKIRSTKLEDSAMYFCASSELYSTDFGPGTRLTVL.

This clonotype has a count of ten or more. Its ends do not fully match the called genes, so a read error is possible. The chain couples TRBV20-1 to TRBJ1-5; D is undetermined. Germline assignment: CDR1 DFQATT and CDR2 SNEGSKA (reference sequence). This CDR3 has 14 residues. The CDR3 here is CSASLDGSNQPQNF. The CDR3 nucleotides are TGCAGTGCTAGTCTCGACGGGAGCAATCAGCCCCAGAATTTT.

This clonotype was seen at least ten times. J is TRBJ1-5 and V is TRBV7-2; D call uncertain. The CDR3 loop spans 13 amino acids. V shed 4 bases and J shed 3 bases, with 7 bases lying between them. Germline V gives CDR1 SGHTA, CDR2 FQGNSA. As DNA, the CDR3 is TGTGCCAGCAGCTCAGAAGCCAATCAGCCCCAGCATTTT. Translated, it gives CASSSEANQPQHF.

Only a few counts were recorded for this clonotype. A junction end diverges from the germline sequence, so it may reflect a read error. The chain is built from TRBV2 and TRBJ1-5; D is undetermined. Germline CDR1 reads SNHLY; CDR2 reads FYNNEI. This CDR3 is 14 amino acids long. As DNA, the CDR3 is TGTGCCAGCAACCCGCTTGGACGTAATCAGCCCCAGAATTTT. It encodes CASNPLGRNQPQNF.

In this sample, this clonotype turned up many times. The V and J genes are TRBV5-1 and TRBJ2-1, with D unresolved. Trimming took off 0 bases at V and 4 bases at J, with 8 bases between the two ends. Germline values: CDR1 SGHRS, CDR2 YFSETQ. The CDR3 runs 14 residues. CDR3 sequence (DNA): TGCGCCAGCAGCTTGGTGCCCAGATACAATGAGCAGTTCTTC. As protein: CASSLVPRYNEQFF.

This clonotype was counted at least ten times. The chain combines TRBV15 with TRBJ2-5, with TRBD1 identical over 10 bases. J was trimmed by 5 bases and V by 6 bases; bases with no gene match: 9. This CDR3 is 15 amino acids long. From germline, CDR1 is LNHNV and CDR2 YYDKDF (reference sequence). CDR3 in amino acids: CATSKDRGFRETQYF. The CDR3 DNA reads as TGTGCCACCAGTAAGGACAGGGGGTTTAGGGAGACCCAGTACTTC.